A selection of T cell receptor beta chains follows, all from one sample in a study of technical replicates of blood from four donors. TCRdb's copy holds only in-frame clones and misses some; the assay was immunoSEQ multiplex PCR. The sample shows more than 90,000 clones, approximately 94% of them seen only once. Sequences were obtained from T cells isolated from PBMCs. The receptor source for this set is a human donor in good health. Both conserved end residues are part of each CDR3. A D gene is named only where the DNA matches it firmly. Only some rows state a clone size, as once, few, many or a class for expanded clones.

D: .; J: TRBJ1-1; size: once; V: TRBV11-2; DNA: TGTGCCAGCAGCTTATCCACAGGGTACACTGAAGCTTTCTTT; CDR3: CASSLSTGYTEAFF
D: TRBD2; J: TRBJ2-5; size: .; V: TRBV7-9; DNA: TGTGCCAGCAGCTTAGGGGAGGGACAAGAGACCCAGTACTTC; CDR3: CASSLGEGQETQYF
D: .; J: TRBJ1-1; size: .; V: TRBV2; DNA: TGTGCCTCAGCGGGAAGAGCGGACACTGAAGCTTTCTTT; CDR3: CASAGRADTEAFF
D: TRBD1; J: TRBJ1-1; size: .; V: TRBV4-1; DNA: TGCGCCAGCAGCCAAGAGTCAGGGGGCGGATCTGAAGCTTTCTTT; CDR3: CASSQESGGGSEAFF
D: .; J: TRBJ1-4; size: .; V: TRBV21-1; DNA: TGTGCCAGCCGGAGGGGCAGGGCGGAGGTGGATGAAAAACTGTTTTTT; CDR3: CASRRGRAEVDEKLFF
D: .; J: TRBJ2-7; size: .; V: TRBV7-2; DNA: TGTGCCAGCAGCCGGGGAGAGTCGGGACTGGATTTTTCCGAGCAGTACTTC; CDR3: CASSRGESGLDFSEQYF
D: TRBD2; J: TRBJ2-7; size: .; V: TRBV19; DNA: TGTGCCAGTAGTTCCGGGGCGCTAGCGGGAGGCCCCGGGGGAGAGCAGTACTTC; CDR3: CASSSGALAGGPGGEQYF
D: .; J: TRBJ2-7; size: .; V: TRBV19; DNA: TGTGCCAGTAGTCCCCGGGGAGGGGGTTACTACGAGCAGTACTTC; CDR3: CASSPRGGGYYEQYF
D: TRBD1; J: TRBJ2-7; size: .; V: TRBV29-1; DNA: TGCAGCGTTGAAGATGGTGAGGGGGCCGACTCCTACGAGCAGTACTTC; CDR3: CSVEDGEGADSYEQYF
D: .; J: TRBJ2-1; size: .; V: TRBV15; DNA: TGTGCCACCAGCAGAGACGATATGGGGGCCCCAGGAAGGAATGAGCAGTTCTTC; CDR3: CATSRDDMGAPGRNEQFF
D: .; J: TRBJ2-5; size: .; V: TRBV11-2; DNA: TGTGCCAGCAGCTTTCCTTGGGCCACGCAAGAGACCCAGTACTTC; CDR3: CASSFPWATQETQYF
D: TRBD1; J: TRBJ2-7; size: .; V: TRBV6-5; DNA: TGTGCCAGCAGCGACAGGGAAGGGGACGAGCAGTACTTC; CDR3: CASSDREGDEQYF
D: TRBD1; J: TRBJ2-2; size: .; V: TRBV7-2; DNA: TGTGCCAGCAGCTTAATGGAGCAGGGGGCTGGTGGGGAGCTGTTTTTT; CDR3: CASSLMEQGAGGELFF
D: TRBD1; J: TRBJ1-2; size: once; V: TRBV9; DNA: TGTGCCAGCAGCGTAGCGCAGGGGGCAGTCTATGGCTACACCTTC; CDR3: CASSVAQGAVYGYTF
D: .; J: TRBJ1-2; size: .; V: TRBV13; DNA: TGTGCCAGCAGCTTAATTGGGGCTGATGGCTACACCTTC; CDR3: CASSLIGADGYTF
D: .; J: TRBJ1-2; size: .; V: TRBV28; DNA: TGTGCCAGCAGTTTAAACGAGGCGGTAGGCTACACCTTC; CDR3: CASSLNEAVGYTF
D: TRBD1; J: TRBJ2-2; size: .; V: TRBV5-1; DNA: TGCGCCAGCAGCACGCCCGGGACAGGGAACACCGGGGAGCTGTTTTTT; CDR3: CASSTPGTGNTGELFF
D: .; J: TRBJ2-7; size: .; V: TRBV7-6; DNA: TGTGCCAGCACCTATCGGTCCGGCTCCTACGAGCAGTACTTC; CDR3: CASTYRSGSYEQYF
D: TRBD2; J: TRBJ2-2; size: .; V: TRBV7-3; DNA: TGTGCCAGCAGCAACAACCCGACTAGCGGGGGGGCCGGGGAGCTGTTTTTT; CDR3: CASSNNPTSGGAGELFF
D: TRBD1; J: TRBJ1-6; size: .; V: TRBV7-9; DNA: TGTGCCAGCAGCTTAGTTTGGTTCGGGGGGCAGGGGGCAAATTCACCCCTCCACTTT; CDR3: CASSLVWFGGQGANSPLHF
D: .; J: TRBJ2-7; size: .; V: TRBV15; DNA: TGTGCCACCAGCAGTCCTACGCGGGGAAATGGCGAGCAGTACTTC; CDR3: CATSSPTRGNGEQYF
D: .; J: TRBJ1-4; size: .; V: TRBV11-2; DNA: TGTGCCAGCAGCGCAAGGACAGAGGCCGGTGAAAAACTGTTTTTT; CDR3: CASSARTEAGEKLFF
D: TRBD2; J: TRBJ2-7; size: .; V: TRBV2; DNA: TGTGCCAGCAGTAGGACTAGCGGAGCCTACGAGCAGTACTTC; CDR3: CASSRTSGAYEQYF
D: .; J: TRBJ2-1; size: .; V: TRBV29-1; DNA: TGCAGCGTTGGGCAGACCTACAATGAGCAGTTCTTC; CDR3: CSVGQTYNEQFF
D: TRBD2; J: TRBJ2-3; size: .; V: TRBV4-1; DNA: TGCGCCAGCAGCCAAGAAACAGCGGGGGATACGCAGTATTTT; CDR3: CASSQETAGDTQYF
D: TRBD1; J: TRBJ1-1; size: few; V: TRBV6-5; DNA: TGTGCCAGCAGGGATCCCCGGGACAGGGTGACTGAAGCTTTCTTT; CDR3: CASRDPRDRVTEAFF
D: .; J: TRBJ1-1; size: .; V: TRBV7-9; DNA: TGTGCCAGCAGCCCCTCGGTTACTTCTAACACTGAAGCTTTCTTT; CDR3: CASSPSVTSNTEAFF
D: .; J: TRBJ2-5; size: .; V: TRBV7-7; DNA: TGTGCCAGCAGCGAAGGGGGGACCCAGTACTTC; CDR3: CASSEGGTQYF
D: .; J: TRBJ1-5; size: medium-sized; V: TRBV6-5; DNA: TGTGCCAGCAGCGCGGGACTACAAAATCAGCCCCAGCATTTT; CDR3: CASSAGLQNQPQHF
D: TRBD2; J: TRBJ2-1; size: .; V: TRBV7-6; DNA: TGTGCCAGTTCCGGGACTAGCGGGGGCGATGAGCAGTTCTTC; CDR3: CASSGTSGGDEQFF
D: TRBD2; J: TRBJ2-1; size: .; V: TRBV5-5; DNA: TGTGCCAGCAGCCCAAGCGGGAGCGCGTACAATGAGCAGTTCTTC; CDR3: CASSPSGSAYNEQFF
D: .; J: TRBJ1-4; size: .; V: TRBV7-6; DNA: TGTGCCAGCAGGCGTGCCCCGCGAAGTAATGAAAAACTGTTTTTT; CDR3: CASRRAPRSNEKLFF
D: TRBD1; J: TRBJ1-2; size: .; V: TRBV19; DNA: TGTGCCAGTAGTATCGGCCGGGACAGCGCTAGTGGCTACACCTTC; CDR3: CASSIGRDSASGYTF
D: .; J: TRBJ1-6; size: .; V: TRBV5-4; DNA: TGTGCCAGCAGCTTTACCAGGGAGGTTTATAATTCACCCCTCCACTTT; CDR3: CASSFTREVYNSPLHF
D: TRBD1; J: TRBJ2-2; size: .; V: TRBV27; DNA: TGTGCCAGCAGTTTAATCCCCCGATCGACAGGGGCGACCGGGGAGCTGTTTTTT; CDR3: CASSLIPRSTGATGELFF
D: TRBD1; J: TRBJ2-7; size: .; V: TRBV6-1; DNA: TGTGCCAGCAGTGCCCGGACAGGGAGCTCCTACGAGCAGTACTTC; CDR3: CASSARTGSSYEQYF
D: .; J: TRBJ2-2; size: once; V: TRBV19; DNA: TGTGCCAGTAGTATAGCTGCGGGAATTACCGGGGAGCTGTTTTTT; CDR3: CASSIAAGITGELFF
D: TRBD2; J: TRBJ2-7; size: .; V: TRBV10-3; DNA: TGTGCCATCAGGGGAGGCGGGAGGCCCGCCTACGAGCAGTACTTC; CDR3: CAIRGGGRPAYEQYF
D: .; J: TRBJ1-5; size: .; V: TRBV7-6; DNA: TGTGCCAGCAGCTTGGGCGGGGGGGAGAAGCCCCAGCATTTT; CDR3: CASSLGGGEKPQHF
D: TRBD1; J: TRBJ1-2; size: .; V: TRBV6-6; DNA: TGTGCCAGCAGCGCGCCGGGACAGAGCGACTATGGCTACACCTTC; CDR3: CASSAPGQSDYGYTF
D: .; J: TRBJ1-1; size: .; V: TRBV7-8; DNA: TGTGCCAGCAGCCTAGAGAGGGACACTGAAGCTTTCTTT; CDR3: CASSLERDTEAFF
D: .; J: TRBJ2-5; size: once; V: TRBV14; DNA: TGTGCCAGCAGCCAAGTCGGTGGGGCCCACCTGGAGACCCAGTACTTC; CDR3: CASSQVGGAHLETQYF